This is a list of T cell receptor beta chains from one sample in a study of shared clonotypes between healthy human individuals. Assay: immunoSEQ multiplex PCR; the TCRdb copy retains only in-frame clones and omits some. This sample carries under 80,000 clones, roughly three fifths of them seen once, and the ten largest clones take 51%. The sequenced material came from memory CD8+ T cells sorted from blood. Receptors were obtained from a man younger than 45 in good health. CDR3s include the opening cysteine and the closing phenylalanine or tryptophan. A D gene is named only where the DNA matches it firmly. Size is stated for part of the rows, as once, few or many counts, or as a class when the clone is expanded.

TRBV5-6	TRBJ1-5	-	-	CASSLGQLNQPQHF	TGTGCCAGCAGCTTAGGACAGCTAAATCAGCCCCAGCATTTT
TRBV18	TRBJ2-5	-	-	CASSPQMVLGETQYF	TGTGCCAGCTCACCACAAATGGTTCTAGGAGAGACCCAGTACTTC
TRBV27	TRBJ1-2	-	-	CASTRRPEQGYTF	TGTGCCAGCACGCGTAGGCCTGAGCAGGGCTACACCTTC
TRBV2	TRBJ2-7	-	few	CASSTGSHGEQYF	TGTGCCAGCAGCACCGGGTCGCACGGGGAGCAGTACTTC
TRBV27	TRBJ2-5	-	-	CASSLLGEGETQYF	TGTGCCAGCAGTTTATTAGGGGAAGGAGAGACCCAGTACTTC
TRBV18	TRBJ2-7	TRBD2	few	CASSRGGTSEYEQYF	TGTGCCAGCTCACGGGGGGGGACTAGCGAATACGAGCAGTACTTC
TRBV9	TRBJ2-3	-	-	CASSVTGSGADTQYF	TGTGCCAGCAGCGTGACAGGGAGCGGGGCAGATACGCAGTATTTT
TRBV28	TRBJ2-7	-	-	CASSLVGAYEQYF	TGTGCCAGCAGTTTGGTGGGGGCCTACGAGCAGTACTTC
TRBV5-4	TRBJ1-2	TRBD1	-	CASSFYQPGGNYGYTF	TGTGCCAGCAGCTTCTACCAGCCAGGGGGCAACTATGGCTACACCTTC
TRBV6-4	TRBJ2-3	-	-	CASSEESGSPTDTQYF	TGTGCCAGCAGTGAGGAGAGCGGGTCCCCCACAGATACGCAGTATTTT
TRBV7-2	TRBJ1-1	TRBD1	-	CASSLTGADTEAFF	TGTGCCAGCAGCTTGACAGGGGCGGACACTGAAGCTTTCTTT
TRBV5-5	TRBJ2-1	TRBD2	-	CASLPSGSFRYNEQFF	TGTGCCAGCTTGCCTAGCGGATCTTTCCGGTACAATGAGCAGTTCTTC